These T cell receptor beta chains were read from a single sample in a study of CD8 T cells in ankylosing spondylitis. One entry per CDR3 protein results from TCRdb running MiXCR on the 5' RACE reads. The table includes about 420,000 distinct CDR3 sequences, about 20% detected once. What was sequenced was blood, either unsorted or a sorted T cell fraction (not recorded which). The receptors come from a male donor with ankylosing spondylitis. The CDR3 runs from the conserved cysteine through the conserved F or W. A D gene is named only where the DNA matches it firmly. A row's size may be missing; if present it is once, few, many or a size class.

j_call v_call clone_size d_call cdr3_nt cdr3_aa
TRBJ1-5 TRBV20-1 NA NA TGCAGTGCTAGAGGATTGGGGAATAGCAATCAGCCCCAGCATTTT CSARGLGNSNQPQHF
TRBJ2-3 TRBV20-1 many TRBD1 TGCAGTGCGCAAACAGGGGGAGCTTGGGATACGCAGTATTTT CSAQTGGAWDTQYF
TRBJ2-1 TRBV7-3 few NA TGTGCCAGCAGCTTAACGGCCGATGGCAATGAGCAGTTCTTC CASSLTADGNEQFF
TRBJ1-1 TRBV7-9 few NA TGTGCCAGCAGCCTCCTCAGGGTCGGGAACACTGAAGCTTTCTTT CASSLLRVGNTEAFF
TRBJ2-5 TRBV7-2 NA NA TGTGCCACCAGTAGAGGGGGTCGGGAGACCCAGTACTTC CATSRGGRETQYF
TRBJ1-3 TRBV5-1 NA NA TGCGCCAGCAGCATCCAAGTAGGAGGAACTGGAAACACCATATATTTT CASSIQVGGTGNTIYF
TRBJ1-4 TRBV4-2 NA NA TGTGCCAGCAGCCAACCAGGGTCAACTAATGAAAAACTGTTTTTT CASSQPGSTNEKLFF
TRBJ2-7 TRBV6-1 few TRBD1 TGTGCCAGCTGGGGGACAGGGCACTCCTACGAGCAGTACTTC CASWGTGHSYEQYF
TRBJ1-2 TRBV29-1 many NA TGCAGCGTTGAAGTCGTAGGGGTCCGCTACACCTTC CSVEVVGVRYTF
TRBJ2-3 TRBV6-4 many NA TGTGCCAGCAGTGAAAGGTCAGGGGACACAGATACGCAGTATTTT CASSERSGDTDTQYF
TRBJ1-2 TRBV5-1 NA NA TGCGCCAGCAGCTCGGGACGGACTCAAAACTATGGCTACACCTTC CASSSGRTQNYGYTF
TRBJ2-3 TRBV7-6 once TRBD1 TGTGCCAGCAGCTTAGCGAGGACAGGGGGCACAGATACGCAGTATTTT CASSLARTGGTDTQYF
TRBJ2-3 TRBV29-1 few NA TGCAGCGTTGTAGTTTTTGACGCAGATACGCAGTATTTT CSVVVFDADTQYF
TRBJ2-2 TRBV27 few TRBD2 TGTGCCAGCAGTACACCGGGACTAGCGGGTAGCGGGGAGCTGTTTTTT CASSTPGLAGSGELFF
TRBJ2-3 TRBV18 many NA TGTGCCAGCAGCCCACGTACTAGCACAGATACGCAGTATTTT CASSPRTSTDTQYF
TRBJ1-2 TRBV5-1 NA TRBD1 TGCGCCAGCAGCTGGGGACAGCGATCTAACTATGGCTACACCTTC CASSWGQRSNYGYTF
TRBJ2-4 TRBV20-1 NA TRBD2 TGCAGTGCTAGAGCTAGCGGGAGTTCAAAAAACATTCAGTACTTC CSARASGSSKNIQYF
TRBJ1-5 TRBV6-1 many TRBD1 TGTGCCAGCAGGCCCACAGGGGGGAATCAGCCCCAGCATTTT CASRPTGGNQPQHF
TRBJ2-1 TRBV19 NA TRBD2 TGTGCCACCTATAGCGGGAGGGCCTTTAATGAGCAGTTCTTC CATYSGRAFNEQFF
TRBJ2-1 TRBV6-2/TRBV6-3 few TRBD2 TGTGCCAGCAGTTATCACGGGGGGGCGGGCTTCTCCTACAATGAGCAGTTCTTC CASSYHGGAGFSYNEQFF
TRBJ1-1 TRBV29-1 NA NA TGCAGCGTTCCCCGGGGGAGTGGGGACACTGAAGCTTTCTTT CSVPRGSGDTEAFF
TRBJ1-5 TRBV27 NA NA TGTGCCAGCAATTATAAGGGACGTAGCAATCAGCCCCAGCATTTT CASNYKGRSNQPQHF
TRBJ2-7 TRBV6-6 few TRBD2 TGTGCCAGCAGGGATAGCGGGGGATACGAGCAGTACTTC CASRDSGGYEQYF
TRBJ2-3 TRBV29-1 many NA TGCAGCGTTGTATCCCCGCAGTGGGGACTCACAGATACGCAGTATTTT CSVVSPQWGLTDTQYF
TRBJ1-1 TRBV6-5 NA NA TGTGCCAGCAGTTACTCGATCGGGAACCTTGAAGCTTTCTTT CASSYSIGNLEAFF
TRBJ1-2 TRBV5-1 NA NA TGCGCCAGCAGCTTAGACACAGCCTATGGCTACACCTTC CASSLDTAYGYTF
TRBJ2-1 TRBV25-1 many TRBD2 TGTGCCAGCAGTGAATTTATGGGACTAGCGGCCACGGAGCAGTTCTTC CASSEFMGLAATEQFF
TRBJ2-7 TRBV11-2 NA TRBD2 TGTGCCAGCAGCTTAGATCGTTGGACTAGCGGGACCTACGAGCAGTACTTC CASSLDRWTSGTYEQYF
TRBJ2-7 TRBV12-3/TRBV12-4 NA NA TGTGCCAGCAGTCGAATGGTGGCCTACGAGCAGTACTTC CASSRMVAYEQYF
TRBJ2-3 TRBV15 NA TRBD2 TGTGCCACCAGCAGGAGACTAGCTCTCTGGGATACGCAGTATTTT CATSRRLALWDTQYF
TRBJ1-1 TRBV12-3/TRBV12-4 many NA TGTGCCAGCAGTTTACAAGGGACGAACACTGAAGCTTTCTTT CASSLQGTNTEAFF
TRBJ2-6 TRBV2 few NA TGTGCCAGCAGTGAATCTAGAGCCTCTGGGGCCAACGTCCTGACTTTC CASSESRASGANVLTF
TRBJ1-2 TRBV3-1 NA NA TGTGCCAGCAGCCCCCGTGAGAGCTATGGCTACACCTTC CASSPRESYGYTF
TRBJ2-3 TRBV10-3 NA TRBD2 TGTGCCATCAGCCAGGGACTAGGGGGGAGCACAGATACGCAGTATTTT CAISQGLGGSTDTQYF
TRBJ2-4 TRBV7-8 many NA TGTGCCAGCAGCTCTCAACAGGGCCTCATAAACATTCAGTACTTC CASSSQQGLINIQYF
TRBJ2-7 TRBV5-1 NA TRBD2 TGCGCCAGCAGCTTGGGATCCAGCGGGAGGGCCTCTGGGCAGTACTTC CASSLGSSGRASGQYF
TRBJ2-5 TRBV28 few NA TGTGCCAGCACCTATGGGGGGGGCGCACGGAGTTATCAAGAGACCCAGTACTTC CASTYGGGARSYQETQYF
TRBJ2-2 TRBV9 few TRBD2 TGTGCCAGCCGGGGACTAGCACACACCGGGGAGCTGTTTTTT CASRGLAHTGELFF
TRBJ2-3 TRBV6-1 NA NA TGTGCCAGCAGGGATCCAGGGGCCCCAGATACGCAGTATTTT CASRDPGAPDTQYF
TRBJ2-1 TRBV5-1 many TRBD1 TGCGCCAGCCGACCCGGGACAGGGCTTGCTGAGCAGTTCTTC CASRPGTGLAEQFF
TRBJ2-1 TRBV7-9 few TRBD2 TGTGCCAGCAGCTTAGCCGAGCGGGAGGAGAGTAATGAGCAGTTCTTC CASSLAEREESNEQFF
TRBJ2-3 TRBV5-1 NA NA TGCGCCAGCAGCTTGGAGACCAGTGGAACAGATACGCAGTATTTT CASSLETSGTDTQYF
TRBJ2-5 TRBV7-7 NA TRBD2 TGTGCCAGCAGCTTGAGCAGGACTAGCGGGAGAGGGGAAGAGACCCAGTACTTC CASSLSRTSGRGEETQYF
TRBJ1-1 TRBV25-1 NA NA TGTGCCAGCAGTGAATCCCAGAGGGCATCGATGAACACTGAAGCTTTCTTT CASSESQRASMNTEAFF
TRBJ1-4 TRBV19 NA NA TGTGCCAGTAGTATAGCGTTGGGAGGTAATGAAAAACTGTTTTTT CASSIALGGNEKLFF
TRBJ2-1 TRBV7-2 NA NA TGTGCCAGCAGCACCCGTAGATCCTACAATGAGCAGTTCTTC CASSTRRSYNEQFF
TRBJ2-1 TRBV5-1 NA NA TGCGCCAGCAGCTTGGGTGGCAGGGATTACTCGGGGGAGCAGTTCTTC CASSLGGRDYSGEQFF
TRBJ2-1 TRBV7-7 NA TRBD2 TGTGCTAGCAGCTCTTCCGGGACTAGCAATGAGCAGTTCTTC CASSSSGTSNEQFF
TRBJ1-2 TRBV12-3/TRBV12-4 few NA TGTGCCAGCAGTTTTATAAGCTATGGCTACACCTTC CASSFISYGYTF
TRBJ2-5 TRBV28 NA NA TGTGCCAGCAGTTTACTGGGGGTAGGGGAGACCCAGTACTTC CASSLLGVGETQYF
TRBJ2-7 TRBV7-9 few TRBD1 TGTGCCAGCAGCCCGTTAGGGGGCTACCCCTACGAGCAGTACTTC CASSPLGGYPYEQYF
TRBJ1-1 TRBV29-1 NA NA TGCAGCGTCGCGGGGGGGGTGAACACTGAAGCTTTCTTT CSVAGGVNTEAFF
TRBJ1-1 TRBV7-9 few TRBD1 TGTGCCAGCAGCTTAGGGACAGGCCGTTGGGGGGCTTTCTTT CASSLGTGRWGAFF
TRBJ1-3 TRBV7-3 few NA TGTGCCAGCAGTTGGGGTCTCGGAAACACCATATATTTT CASSWGLGNTIYF
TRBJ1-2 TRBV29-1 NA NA TGCAGCGTTGAAGTACAGATCAACTATGGCTACACCTTC CSVEVQINYGYTF